These T cell receptor beta chains were read from a single sample in a study of blood T cells in healthy people across ages. TCRdb re-derived calls from the 5' RACE reads in MiXCR, one entry per CDR3 protein. The profile shows fewer than 2,000,000 distinct CDR3 sequences, 30% to 40% of them singletons. Sequenced sample: blood. The receptors shown here come from a woman aged 25 to 39 in good health. Each CDR3 is given with its conserved first and last residue. The order of the fields is clone size, CDR3 length, J gene, D gene, V gene, CDR3 protein, CDR3 DNA. D genes are given only for firm matches. Where a row states a size, it is once, few, many or the class of an expanded clone; other rows omit it.

abundance: -; len: 14; j_gene: TRBJ2-7; d_gene: TRBD2; v_gene: TRBV20-1; CDR3aa: CSARAGTSLSEQYF; CDR3nt: TGCAGTGCTAGAGCCGGGACTAGTCTCTCCGAGCAGTACTTC
abundance: -; len: 12; j_gene: TRBJ2-1; d_gene: -; v_gene: TRBV30; CDR3aa: CAWSKGVGEQFF; CDR3nt: TGTGCCTGGAGTAAGGGGGTTGGCGAGCAGTTCTTC
abundance: few; len: 15; j_gene: TRBJ2-3; d_gene: TRBD2; v_gene: TRBV6-5; CDR3aa: CASSYLAGESDTQYF; CDR3nt: TGTGCCAGCAGTTACTTAGCGGGAGAATCAGATACGCAGTATTTT
abundance: few; len: 16; j_gene: TRBJ2-7; d_gene: -; v_gene: TRBV10-2; CDR3aa: CASRSGPHITTYEQYF; CDR3nt: TGCGCCAGCAGGTCAGGGCCCCACATTACCACCTACGAGCAGTACTTC
abundance: few; len: 13; j_gene: TRBJ2-2; d_gene: -; v_gene: TRBV12-3/TRBV12-4; CDR3aa: CASRQVNTGELFF; CDR3nt: TGTGCCAGCAGACAGGTTAACACCGGGGAGCTGTTTTTT
abundance: -; len: 14; j_gene: TRBJ2-7; d_gene: TRBD1; v_gene: TRBV5-1; CDR3aa: CASSGDRGLSEQYF; CDR3nt: TGCGCCAGCAGCGGCGACAGGGGGCTTAGCGAGCAGTACTTC
abundance: -; len: 14; j_gene: TRBJ1-2; d_gene: -; v_gene: TRBV9; CDR3aa: CASSPRTVNNGYTF; CDR3nt: TGTGCCAGCAGCCCCCGGACCGTAAATAATGGCTACACCTTC
abundance: many; len: 14; j_gene: TRBJ1-2; d_gene: -; v_gene: TRBV20-1; CDR3aa: CSARDSYRAAGYTF; CDR3nt: TGCAGTGCTAGAGACTCATACAGGGCGGCGGGCTACACCTTC
abundance: -; len: 13; j_gene: TRBJ2-7; d_gene: -; v_gene: TRBV20-1; CDR3aa: CSASGQSNYEQYF; CDR3nt: TGCAGTGCTAGCGGGCAGTCAAACTACGAGCAGTACTTC
abundance: few; len: 17; j_gene: TRBJ1-1; d_gene: -; v_gene: TRBV7-9; CDR3aa: CASSLGAGATLNTEAFF; CDR3nt: TGTGCCAGCAGCTTAGGCGCAGGGGCGACACTGAACACTGAAGCTTTCTTT
abundance: -; len: 14; j_gene: TRBJ2-7; d_gene: TRBD2; v_gene: TRBV7-6; CDR3aa: CVSSPWTSFNEQYF; CDR3nt: TGTGTCAGCAGCCCATGGACTAGCTTCAACGAGCAGTACTTC
abundance: -; len: 15; j_gene: TRBJ2-4; d_gene: TRBD2; v_gene: TRBV6-5; CDR3aa: CARGMAGGRRNIQYF; CDR3nt: TGTGCCAGAGGAATGGCGGGAGGGAGGCGGAACATTCAGTACTTC
abundance: many; len: 14; j_gene: TRBJ2-3; d_gene: TRBD2; v_gene: TRBV29-1; CDR3aa: CSVGTSGRADTQYF; CDR3nt: TGCAGCGTCGGGACTAGCGGGAGGGCCGATACGCAGTATTTT
abundance: few; len: 13; j_gene: TRBJ1-1; d_gene: TRBD1; v_gene: TRBV29-1; CDR3aa: CSVQRGRDTEAFF; CDR3nt: TGCAGCGTCCAAAGGGGGCGAGACACTGAAGCTTTCTTT
abundance: -; len: 14; j_gene: TRBJ1-2; d_gene: -; v_gene: TRBV20-1; CDR3aa: CSARDGSTVYGYTF; CDR3nt: TGCAGTGCTAGAGACGGAAGTACGGTCTATGGCTACACCTTC
abundance: few; len: 13; j_gene: TRBJ2-5; d_gene: TRBD2; v_gene: TRBV20-1; CDR3aa: CSAGQIAGETQYF; CDR3nt: TGCAGTGCAGGCCAGATAGCGGGAGAGACCCAGTACTTC
abundance: few; len: 13; j_gene: TRBJ2-1; d_gene: -; v_gene: TRBV9; CDR3aa: CASSEEGLSEQFF; CDR3nt: TGTGCCAGCAGCGAAGAGGGGCTGAGTGAGCAGTTCTTC
abundance: -; len: 15; j_gene: TRBJ2-1; d_gene: -; v_gene: TRBV7-3; CDR3aa: CASSLTGSSYNGQFF; CDR3nt: TGTGCCAGCAGCTTAACAGGGAGCTCCTACAATGGGCAGTTCTTC
abundance: -; len: 15; j_gene: TRBJ2-7; d_gene: TRBD1; v_gene: TRBV6-5; CDR3aa: CASSFRDRGRYEQYF; CDR3nt: TGTGCCAGCAGTTTCCGGGACAGGGGGCGGTACGAGCAGTACTTC
abundance: few; len: 15; j_gene: TRBJ1-3; d_gene: -; v_gene: TRBV29-1; CDR3aa: CSVEDTVQFGNTIYF; CDR3nt: TGCAGCGTTGAAGACACAGTCCAATTCGGAAACACCATATATTTT
abundance: few; len: 13; j_gene: TRBJ2-7; d_gene: TRBD1; v_gene: TRBV5-1; CDR3aa: CASSQGALYEQYF; CDR3nt: TGCGCCAGCAGCCAGGGGGCTCTTTACGAGCAGTACTTC
abundance: -; len: 14; j_gene: TRBJ2-5; d_gene: -; v_gene: TRBV5-1; CDR3aa: CASSLAGNEETQYF; CDR3nt: TGCGCCAGCAGCTTGGCGGGGAATGAAGAGACCCAGTACTTC
abundance: many; len: 14; j_gene: TRBJ1-2; d_gene: TRBD1; v_gene: TRBV10-3; CDR3aa: CAISESTGWDGYTF; CDR3nt: TGTGCCATCAGTGAGTCGACAGGGTGGGATGGCTACACCTTC
abundance: -; len: 16; j_gene: TRBJ2-1; d_gene: TRBD2; v_gene: TRBV3-1; CDR3aa: CASSQGYTSGGHEQFF; CDR3nt: TGTGCCAGCAGCCAAGGTTATACTAGCGGGGGCCATGAGCAGTTCTTC
abundance: -; len: 15; j_gene: TRBJ1-6; d_gene: -; v_gene: TRBV3-1; CDR3aa: CASSRSRGGDSPLHF; CDR3nt: TGTGCCAGCAGCCGATCAAGGGGGGGGGATTCACCCCTCCACTTT
abundance: -; len: 11; j_gene: TRBJ2-1; d_gene: -; v_gene: TRBV20-1; CDR3aa: CSARGGYEQFF; CDR3nt: TGCAGTGCTAGAGGGGGATATGAGCAGTTCTTC
abundance: few; len: 13; j_gene: TRBJ1-2; d_gene: TRBD1; v_gene: TRBV29-1; CDR3aa: CSAATGVRGGYTF; CDR3nt: TGCAGCGCCGCGACAGGGGTGCGTGGTGGCTACACCTTC
abundance: -; len: 15; j_gene: TRBJ1-2; d_gene: -; v_gene: TRBV15; CDR3aa: CATKSKTGRVAGYTF; CDR3nt: TGTGCCACAAAAAGTAAAACAGGGAGAGTAGCTGGCTACACCTTC
abundance: few; len: 17; j_gene: TRBJ2-7; d_gene: TRBD2; v_gene: TRBV7-9; CDR3aa: CASSSSLTGTSGAEQYF; CDR3nt: TGTGCCAGCAGTTCCTCCCTAACCGGGACTAGCGGTGCCGAGCAGTACTTC
abundance: few; len: 14; j_gene: TRBJ2-5; d_gene: TRBD1; v_gene: TRBV11-2; CDR3aa: CASSPNRGLETQYF; CDR3nt: TGTGCCAGCAGCCCCAACAGGGGGCTCGAGACCCAGTACTTC
abundance: few; len: 16; j_gene: TRBJ2-3; d_gene: -; v_gene: TRBV7-3; CDR3aa: CASSSTWGDGTDTQYF; CDR3nt: TGTGCCAGCAGCTCTACCTGGGGGGACGGCACAGATACGCAGTATTTT
abundance: few; len: 13; j_gene: TRBJ2-7; d_gene: -; v_gene: TRBV5-1; CDR3aa: CASSLDGGHEQYF; CDR3nt: TGCGCCAGCAGCTTGGACGGGGGCCACGAGCAGTACTTC
abundance: many; len: 13; j_gene: TRBJ2-3; d_gene: -; v_gene: TRBV29-1; CDR3aa: CSAASHKGDTQYF; CDR3nt: TGCAGCGCAGCATCGCACAAAGGAGATACGCAGTATTTT
abundance: -; len: 16; j_gene: TRBJ1-2; d_gene: -; v_gene: TRBV12-3/TRBV12-4; CDR3aa: CASSTAQGRIGYGYTF; CDR3nt: TGTGCCAGCAGTACCGCTCAGGGTAGGATTGGCTATGGCTACACCTTC
abundance: few; len: 14; j_gene: TRBJ1-1; d_gene: TRBD1; v_gene: TRBV4-1; CDR3aa: CASSHGQANTEAFF; CDR3nt: TGCGCCAGCAGCCACGGACAGGCGAACACTGAAGCTTTCTTT
abundance: -; len: 14; j_gene: TRBJ2-7; d_gene: -; v_gene: TRBV2; CDR3aa: CAVVAGQVSYEQYF; CDR3nt: TGTGCCGTAGTAGCGGGACAGGTCTCCTACGAGCAGTACTTC
abundance: few; len: 17; j_gene: TRBJ2-6; d_gene: -; v_gene: TRBV27; CDR3aa: CASSSPHRAGGANVLTF; CDR3nt: TGTGCCAGCAGTTCTCCACACAGGGCAGGTGGGGCCAACGTCCTGACTTTC
abundance: -; len: 12; j_gene: TRBJ2-1; d_gene: -; v_gene: TRBV20-1; CDR3aa: CSARDRGGEQFF; CDR3nt: TGCAGTGCTAGAGACAGGGGAGGTGAGCAGTTCTTC
abundance: -; len: 17; j_gene: TRBJ2-3; d_gene: TRBD1; v_gene: TRBV4-1; CDR3aa: CASSHVLRDRRTDTQYF; CDR3nt: TGCGCCAGCAGCCACGTCCTCCGGGACAGGCGCACAGATACGCAGTATTTT
abundance: few; len: 13; j_gene: TRBJ2-1; d_gene: -; v_gene: TRBV9; CDR3aa: CASSVERGGEQFF; CDR3nt: TGTGCCAGCAGCGTCGAAAGGGGCGGTGAGCAGTTCTTC
abundance: few; len: 16; j_gene: TRBJ2-5; d_gene: -; v_gene: TRBV28; CDR3aa: CASSSADQGWSETQYF; CDR3nt: TGTGCCAGCAGTTCGGCGGATCAGGGGTGGAGTGAGACCCAGTACTTC
abundance: few; len: 14; j_gene: TRBJ2-7; d_gene: TRBD1; v_gene: TRBV7-8; CDR3aa: CASSYTTGSYEQYF; CDR3nt: TGTGCCAGCAGCTACACGACAGGGTCTTACGAGCAGTACTTC
abundance: once; len: 14; j_gene: TRBJ2-5; d_gene: TRBD2; v_gene: TRBV7-2; CDR3aa: CASSPHGGEETQYF; CDR3nt: TGTGCCAGCAGCCCCCACGGGGGGGAAGAGACCCAGTACTTC
abundance: -; len: 15; j_gene: TRBJ1-4; d_gene: -; v_gene: TRBV29-1; CDR3aa: CSVAGTLQRPEKLFF; CDR3nt: TGCAGCGTGGCCGGGACACTCCAACGCCCCGAAAAACTGTTTTTT
abundance: few; len: 11; j_gene: TRBJ2-7; d_gene: TRBD1; v_gene: TRBV29-1; CDR3aa: CGAQGTGEQYF; CDR3nt: TGCGGCGCACAGGGGACCGGCGAGCAGTACTTC
abundance: -; len: 15; j_gene: TRBJ2-7; d_gene: -; v_gene: TRBV9; CDR3aa: CASSVDGRGKDEQYF; CDR3nt: TGTGCCAGCAGCGTAGATGGGAGGGGGAAGGACGAGCAGTACTTC
abundance: few; len: 15; j_gene: TRBJ2-1; d_gene: TRBD2; v_gene: TRBV11-1; CDR3aa: CASIRSGTGTNEQFF; CDR3nt: TGTGCCAGCATCCGTAGCGGGACGGGGACCAATGAGCAGTTCTTC
abundance: once; len: 15; j_gene: TRBJ1-5; d_gene: -; v_gene: TRBV20-1; CDR3aa: CSAREGETSNQPQHF; CDR3nt: TGCAGTGCTAGAGAAGGAGAAACTAGCAATCAGCCCCAGCATTTT
abundance: -; len: 14; j_gene: TRBJ2-1; d_gene: -; v_gene: TRBV10-2; CDR3aa: CASSLLQDYNEQFF; CDR3nt: TGCGCCAGCAGCCTACTACAGGACTACAATGAGCAGTTCTTC
abundance: few; len: 18; j_gene: TRBJ2-7; d_gene: TRBD1; v_gene: TRBV20-1; CDR3aa: CSARVPSPRTGPLYEQYF; CDR3nt: TGCAGTGCTAGAGTTCCAAGCCCTCGGACAGGGCCGTTATACGAGCAGTACTTC
abundance: few; len: 15; j_gene: TRBJ2-3; d_gene: -; v_gene: TRBV9; CDR3aa: CASSVGGGSGDTQYF; CDR3nt: TGTGCCAGCAGCGTAGGGGGAGGAAGCGGAGATACGCAGTATTTT
abundance: -; len: 12; j_gene: TRBJ2-1; d_gene: -; v_gene: TRBV19; CDR3aa: CASSMWGYEQFF; CDR3nt: TGTGCCAGTAGTATGTGGGGGTATGAGCAGTTCTTC
abundance: -; len: 14; j_gene: TRBJ2-5; d_gene: -; v_gene: TRBV30; CDR3aa: CAWSDRLLGETQYF; CDR3nt: TGTGCCTGGAGCGACAGACTCCTGGGGGAGACCCAGTACTTC